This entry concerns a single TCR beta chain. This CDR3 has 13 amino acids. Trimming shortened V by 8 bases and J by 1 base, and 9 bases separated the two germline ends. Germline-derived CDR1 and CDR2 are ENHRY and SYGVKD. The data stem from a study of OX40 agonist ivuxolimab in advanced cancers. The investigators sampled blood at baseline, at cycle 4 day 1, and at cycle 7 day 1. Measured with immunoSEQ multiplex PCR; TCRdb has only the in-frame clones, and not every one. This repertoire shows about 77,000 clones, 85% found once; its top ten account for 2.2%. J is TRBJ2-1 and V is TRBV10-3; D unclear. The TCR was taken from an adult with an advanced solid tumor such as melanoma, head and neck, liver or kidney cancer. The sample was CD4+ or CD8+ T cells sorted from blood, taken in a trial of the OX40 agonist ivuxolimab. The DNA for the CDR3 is TGTGCCATCGCAAGTTCATCCTACAATGAGCAGTTCTTC. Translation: CAIASSSYNEQFF.